The 10 T cell receptor beta chains in this list originate from one sample, sequenced in a study of T cells in localized non-small cell lung cancer. The data were produced by immunoSEQ multiplex PCR, yet TCRdb's version contains in-frame clones alone and is incomplete. The sample yields over 45,000 clones, around 87% seen once. This material consisted of PBMCs, taken before any cancer treatment. All receptors derive from a female donor with stage II lung adenocarcinoma.

Written as DNA, the CDR3 is TGTGCCAGCAGCCTTAGGGAGAACACTGAAGCTTTCTTT. This encodes CASSLRENTEAFF. The chain employs TRBV6-1 and TRBJ1-1; D unresolved. The germline V and J ends were trimmed by 6 bases and 1 base, with 9 bases remaining between them. Germline assignment: CDR1 MNHNS and CDR2 SASEGT. This CDR3 is built from 13 residues.

The rearrangement joins TRBV4-2 to TRBJ1-1; possible D gene TRBD1, 6 bases. V shed 6 bases and J shed 0 bases, with 23 bases lying between them. Germline loops: CDR1 LGHNA, CDR2 YNFKEQ. CDR3 size: 18 residues. CDR3 sequence: CASSRGQGQLGVNTEAFF. For the CDR3, the DNA is TGTGCCAGCAGTCGAGGGCAGGGGCAACTTGGGGTGAACACTGAAGCTTTCTTT.

V is TRBV11-2 and J is TRBJ1-5, with a tentative D call TRBD1 (6 bases). CDR1 is SGHAT, CDR2 FQNNGV, per germline. The CDR3 has 14 residues. V lost 5 bases to trimming and J lost 1 base, with 9 bases between them. The CDR3 loop reads CASSGGRSNQPQHF. CDR3 nucleotides: TGTGCCAGCAGCGGGGGCAGGAGCAATCAGCCCCAGCATTTT.

This chain connects TRBV5-6 to TRBJ1-2, with 8 bases lining up with TRBD1. Trimming took 7 bases from V and 4 from J; bases not matched to a gene: 9. The length of the CDR3 is 14 residues. Germline-derived CDR1 and CDR2 are SGHDT and YYEEEE. The chain's CDR3 is CASGNRGSGYGYTF. DNA of the CDR3: TGTGCCAGCGGAAACAGGGGGTCGGGCTATGGCTACACCTTC. The variable domain in full, with the rest retrieved from reference TRBV5-6 and TRBJ1-2, is DAGVTQSPTHLIKTRGQQVTLRCSPKSGHDTVSWYQQALGQGPQFIFQYYEEEERQRGNFPDRFSGHQFPNYSSELNVNALLLGDSALYLCASGNRGSGYGYTFGSGTRLTVV.

The chain links TRBV7-6 to TRBJ2-2; D not certain. Germline CDR1 and CDR2: SGHVS and FNYEAQ. V gave up 1 base and J gave up 0 bases, with 3 bases separating them. The CDR3 has 14 residues. Here the CDR3 reads CASSLVTNTGELFF. The CDR3 DNA is TGTGCCAGCAGCTTAGTCACGAACACCGGGGAGCTGTTTTTT.

In the case of this clone: Within the sample, other DNA sequences also encode this same CDR3. The chain recombines TRBV5-1 with TRBJ2-7, with TRBD1 matching 7 bases. The germline CDR1 and CDR2 sequences are SGHRS and YFSETQ. The CDR3 runs to 13 residues. The V segment lost 3 bases and the J segment 4 bases; nucleotides outside the gene matches: 4. The CDR3 region is CASSSGQKYEQYF. In DNA, the CDR3 is TGCGCCAGCAGCTCGGGACAGAAGTACGAGCAGTACTTC.

The gene calls are TRBV5-1 and TRBJ1-3; unclear D gene. V was pared by 0 bases and J by 0 bases, with 4 bases between. Germline CDR1 is SGHRS and CDR2 is YFSETQ. The CDR3 has 14 amino acids. The CDR3 loop is CASSLGHSGNTIYF. CDR3 in DNA: TGCGCCAGCAGCTTGGGACACTCTGGAAACACCATATATTTT.

V usage is TRBV19 and J usage is TRBJ1-4; no definite D call. The V end was cut by 3 bases, the J end by 5 bases, with 10 bases between. Per the germline V gene, CDR1 is LNHDA and CDR2 is SQIVND (reference sequence). This CDR3 contains 14 residues. The DNA of the CDR3 is TGTGCCAGTAGTATGACGTATTACAATGAAAAACTGTTTTTT. It translates to CASSMTYYNEKLFF.

The V and J genes are TRBV4-1 and TRBJ2-5; 8 positions agree with TRBD2. The CDR3 contains 15 residues. V was pared by 1 base and J by 2 bases, with 3 bases of the junction left unmatched. Germline CDR1 and CDR2: MGHRA and YSYEKL. The CDR3 region has the DNA TGCGCCAGCAGCCAAGGGCCGGGGGGGCAAGAGACCCAGTACTTC. Its protein product is CASSQGPGGQETQYF.

The chain links TRBV4-1 to TRBJ1-6, with D maybe TRBD1 (5 bases). V gave up 1 base and J gave up 6 bases, with 13 bases separating them. This CDR3 contains 16 residues. The germline V gene encodes CDR1 MGHRA and CDR2 YSYEKL. The CDR3 is CASSQGEGRVNSPLHF. The CDR3 DNA is TGCGCCAGCAGCCAAGGCGAGGGCAGGGTTAATTCACCCCTCCACTTT.